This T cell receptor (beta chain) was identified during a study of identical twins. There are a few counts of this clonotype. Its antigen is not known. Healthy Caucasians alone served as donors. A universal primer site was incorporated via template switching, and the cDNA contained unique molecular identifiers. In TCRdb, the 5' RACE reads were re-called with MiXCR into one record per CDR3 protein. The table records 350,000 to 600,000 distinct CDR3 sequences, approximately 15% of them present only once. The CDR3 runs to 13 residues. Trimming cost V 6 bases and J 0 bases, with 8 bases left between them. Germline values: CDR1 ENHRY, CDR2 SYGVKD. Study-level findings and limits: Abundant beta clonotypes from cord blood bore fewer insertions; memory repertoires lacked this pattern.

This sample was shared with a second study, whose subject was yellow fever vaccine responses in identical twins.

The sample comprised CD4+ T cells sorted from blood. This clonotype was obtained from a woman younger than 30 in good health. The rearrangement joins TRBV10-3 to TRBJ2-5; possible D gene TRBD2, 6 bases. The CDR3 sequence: CAIRGGDQETQYF. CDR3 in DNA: TGTGCCATCAGGGGGGGAGACCAAGAGACCCAGTACTTC.